This T cell receptor beta chain appears in the sequencing data of a study of T cells in Graves' hyperthyroidism and ophthalmopathy. Authors of the study amplified TCR beta CDR3 regions from RNA transcripts. First-round RT-PCR with HTBI primers amplified the TCR CDR3 region. TCRdb fed the multiplex PCR reads into MiXCR, producing one record per CDR3 protein. In the table there are about 590,000 distinct CDR3 sequences, 15% to 19% of which are singletons. A roughly 9.3 ml volume of fresh peripheral blood provided the PBMCs. About this clonotype: Its matching antigen is unknown. A much bigger clone sits one base away, suggesting this may be a read error.

Germline lookup yields CDR1 MDHEN and CDR2 SYDVKM. Trimming pared 5 bases from V and 4 bases from J, leaving 13 bases between. This CDR3 region has 14 residues. General study findings and limits: Stable hyperthyroidism was told apart from ophthalmopathy by a model built on 13 V-J features. The model foresaw ophthalmopathy a median approximately 6.3 months prior to onset.

Specimen: blood. This receptor was taken from a woman in her thirties with Graves' hyperthyroidism. This rearrangement joins TRBV28 to TRBJ2-3; tentative D call: TRBD1 (6 bases). CDR3 bases: TGTGCCAGCAGTATGGACAGAGTCGCAGATACGCAGTATTTT. It codes for CASSMDRVADTQYF. The whole variable domain, filled in from reference TRBV28 and TRBJ2-3, reads DVKVTQSSRYLVKRTGEKVFLECVQDMDHENMFWYRQDPGLGLRLIYFSYDVKMKEKGDIPEGYSVSREKKERFSLILESASTNQTSMYLCASSMDRVADTQYFGPGTRLTVL.